Following are 5 T cell receptor beta chains from one sample sequenced in a study of blood T cell repertoires in COVID-19 (dated by TCRdb to about 2020). The receptor library was made with the immunoSEQ multiplex PCR assay. Drawn from immuneACCESS, this table holds only the in-frame rearrangements with V and J called that TCRdb kept. Clones are partly lost; checked studies trace under half to an unresolved V gene and leave the rest unexplained. Here the sample has under 300,000 clones; 82% occur a single time. Together, the top ten hold 15% of the sample. Material: PBMCs or T cells enriched from blood (not recorded which). These receptors were collected from a man in his forties who had recovered from COVID-19.

This clone is a singleton in its sample. The CDR3 loop reads CASSKTGGSYEQYF. CDR3 DNA sequence: TGTGCCAGCAGCAAAACCGGGGGCTCCTACGAGCAGTACTTC. This rearrangement joins TRBV6-5 to TRBJ2-7; perhaps TRBD2 as D (6 bases). The CDR3 length is 14 residues. V shed 6 bases and J shed 0 bases, with 12 bases lying between them. Germline CDR1 MNHEY, CDR2 SVGAGI.

The chain is built from TRBV6-5 and TRBJ1-1; 7 bases match TRBD1. J was trimmed by 5 bases and V by 4 bases; bases with no gene match: 7. Germline V gene data show CDR1 as MNHEY and CDR2 as SVGAGI. CDR3 length equals 14 residues. CDR3 nucleotides: TGTGCCAGCAGTTTTAGGGGGCGCGAGACTGAAGCTTTCTTT. This sequence encodes CASSFRGRETEAFF.

The chain has TRBV5-5 and TRBJ1-4; possible D gene TRBD1, 6 bases. Deletions cut 4 bases from V and 2 bases from J, with 15 bases between. This CDR3 region has 16 residues. Per the germline V gene, CDR1 is SGHKS and CDR2 is YYEKEE (reference sequence). CDR3 coding DNA: TGTGCCAGCAGCCTAGGCCCGGGGGGCACTAATGAAAAACTGTTTTTT. This sequence encodes CASSLGPGGTNEKLFF.

V gene TRBV27 combines with J gene TRBJ1-4, with D tentatively TRBD1 (5 bases). Germline CDR1 reads MNHEY; CDR2 reads SMNVEV (reference sequence). Trimming cost V 5 bases and J 4 bases, with 17 bases left between them. This CDR3 has 16 amino acids. CDR3 DNA: TGTGCCAGCAGTGCTAGATTATGGGACTATAATGAAAAACTGTTTTTT. Residues: CASSARLWDYNEKLFF.

In this sample, this clone turned up a few times. The rearrangement links TRBV12-3 or TRBV12-4 to TRBJ1-5; D gene uncertain. The V gene lost 11 bases and the J gene lost 4 bases, with 15 bases spanning the gap. CDR3 size: 13 residues. The CDR3 reads CASRPGPNQPQHF. CDR3 DNA sequence: TGTGCCTCGAGACCAGGTCCTAATCAGCCCCAGCATTTT.